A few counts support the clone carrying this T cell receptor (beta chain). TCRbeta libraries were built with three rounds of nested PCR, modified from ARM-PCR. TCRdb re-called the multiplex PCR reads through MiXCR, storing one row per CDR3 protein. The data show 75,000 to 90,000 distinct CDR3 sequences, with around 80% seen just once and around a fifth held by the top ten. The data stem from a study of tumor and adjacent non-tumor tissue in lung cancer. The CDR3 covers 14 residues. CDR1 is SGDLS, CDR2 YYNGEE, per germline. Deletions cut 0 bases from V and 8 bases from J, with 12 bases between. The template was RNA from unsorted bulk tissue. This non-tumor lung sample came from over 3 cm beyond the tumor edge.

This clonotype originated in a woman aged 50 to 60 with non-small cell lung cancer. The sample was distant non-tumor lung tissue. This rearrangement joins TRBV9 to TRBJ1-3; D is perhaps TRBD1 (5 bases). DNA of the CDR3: TGTGCCAGCAGCGTAGCTGAGGGGACGGACACCATATATTTT. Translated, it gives CASSVAEGTDTIYF.